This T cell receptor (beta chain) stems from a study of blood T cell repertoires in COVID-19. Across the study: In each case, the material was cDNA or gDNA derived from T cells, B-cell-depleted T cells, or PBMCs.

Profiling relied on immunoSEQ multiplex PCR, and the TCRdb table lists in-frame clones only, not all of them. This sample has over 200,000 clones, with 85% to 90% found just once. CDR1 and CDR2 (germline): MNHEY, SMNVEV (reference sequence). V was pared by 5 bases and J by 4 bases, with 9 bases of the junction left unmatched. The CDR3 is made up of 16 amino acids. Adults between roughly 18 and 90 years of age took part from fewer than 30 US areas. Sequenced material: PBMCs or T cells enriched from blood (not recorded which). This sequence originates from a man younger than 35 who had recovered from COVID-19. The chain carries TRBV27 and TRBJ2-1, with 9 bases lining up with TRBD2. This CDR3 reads CASSPLAGELYNEQFF. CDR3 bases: TGTGCCAGCAGTCCCTTAGCGGGAGAGCTGTACAATGAGCAGTTCTTC.